This passage covers 32 T cell receptor beta chains from one sample sequenced in a study of OX40 agonist ivuxolimab in advanced cancers. Using immunoSEQ multiplex PCR, the repertoire was profiled, and TCRdb retains in-frame clones only, with some absent. The sample carries about 66,000 clones, 88% recorded once. The sample in question was CD4+ or CD8+ T cells sorted from blood, obtained in a trial of the OX40 agonist ivuxolimab. The receptors here all came from an adult with an advanced solid tumor such as melanoma, head and neck, liver or kidney cancer.

This rearrangement joins TRBV7-2 to TRBJ2-7; weak D call: TRBD1 (6 bases). The germline V gene has CDR1 SGHTA and CDR2 FQGNSA. This CDR3 spans 14 amino acids. Trimming took off 4 bases at V and 0 bases at J, with 10 bases between the two ends. The CDR3 loop reads CASSSNRVSYEQYF. DNA of the CDR3: TGTGCCAGCAGCTCCAACAGGGTCTCCTACGAGCAGTACTTC.

V usage is TRBV5-4 and J usage is TRBJ2-2, with 11 bases fitting TRBD1. V was clipped by 3 bases and J by 5 bases; unmatched bases: 6. The CDR3 consists of 16 residues. Germline V gene sequence: CDR1 SGHNT, CDR2 YYREEE (reference sequence). CDR3 loop: CASSWGTGGTTGELFF. The CDR3 DNA sequence: TGTGCCAGCAGCTGGGGGACAGGGGGTACGACCGGGGAGCTGTTTTTT.

The chain employs TRBV7-8 and TRBJ2-7, with a possible D match to TRBD2 (6 bases). The CDR3 covers 16 residues. Trimming shortened V by 5 bases and J by 5 bases, and 22 bases separated the two germline ends. Germline V lookup: CDR1 SGHVS, CDR2 FQNEAQ. Here the CDR3 DNA reads TGTGCCAGCAGCCAACTGACGGGCGGGATAAGGAACGAGCAGTACTTC. This sequence encodes CASSQLTGGIRNEQYF.

Remarks on this clone: The sample holds other DNA sequences that translate to the same CDR3. This chain links TRBV29-1 with TRBJ1-1; TRBD1 matches at 10 bases. CDR1 is SQVTM and CDR2 is ANQGSEA in the germline V gene. V shed 5 bases and J 1 base; nucleotides not matched to a gene: 1. The CDR3 totals 13 residues. The CDR3 spells CSVRTGGNTEAFF. The CDR3 nucleotides read TGCAGCGTTCGGACAGGGGGGAACACTGAAGCTTTCTTT.

The CDR3 sequence is CASSMTGGTEAFF. As DNA, the CDR3 is TGTGCCAGCAGCATGACAGGAGGCACTGAAGCTTTCTTT. The rearrangement links TRBV7-2 to TRBJ1-1, with D possibly matching TRBD1 (6 bases). CDR3 length equals 13 residues. Germline V gene data show CDR1 as SGHTA and CDR2 as FQGNSA. V was cut by 5 bases and J by 4 bases, with 11 bases left in between. Full variable domain (remainder filled in from reference TRBV7-2 and TRBJ1-1): GAGVSQSPSNKVTEKGKDVELRCDPISGHTALYWYRQSLGQGLEFLIYFQGNSAPDKSGLPSDRFSAERTGGSVSTLTIQRTQQEDSAVYLCASSMTGGTEAFFGQGTRLTVV.

V and J are TRBV11-3 and TRBJ2-1; no reliable D call. The germline V and J ends were trimmed by 1 base and 0 bases, with 7 bases remaining between them. This CDR3 is built from 15 residues. CDR1 and CDR2 (germline): SGHNT, YENEEA. The CDR3: CASSLGYHSYNEQFF. The DNA of the CDR3 is TGTGCCAGCAGCTTAGGCTACCACTCCTACAATGAGCAGTTCTTC.

CDR3 in DNA: TGTGCCAGCAGCCTTCACCGGTCTGGGTTCTTC. Its translation: CASSLHRSGFF. This sequence joins TRBV11-2 and TRBJ2-1; no definite D call. Trimming pared 5 bases from V and 15 bases from J, leaving 14 bases between. This CDR3 is built from 11 residues. Germline lookup yields CDR1 SGHAT and CDR2 FQNNGV.

The chain joins TRBV10-3 to TRBJ2-1; 10 bases are a match to TRBD2. The germline V gene encodes CDR1 ENHRY and CDR2 SYGVKD. The V and J ends lost 4 bases and 2 bases, in that order; junction bases with no gene match: 2. This CDR3 comprises 15 residues. DNA for the CDR3: TGTGCCATCAGTGGGACTAGCGGTGCCTACAATGAGCAGTTCTTC. Translated: CAISGTSGAYNEQFF.

This clone was observed once. CDR3 protein: CASSLRDNTDTQYF. DNA for the CDR3: TGTGCCAGCAGTTTACGGGACAACACAGATACGCAGTATTTT. The chain is built from TRBV27 and TRBJ2-3; D possibly corresponds to TRBD1 (6 bases). Per germline, CDR1 MNHEY and CDR2 SMNVEV (reference sequence). CDR3 length equals 14 residues. Trimming left V 2 bases short and J 2 bases short, with 8 bases between.

V is TRBV10-3 and J is TRBJ1-4; 8 positions agree with TRBD1. V lost 3 bases, J lost 0 bases, and 6 bases stayed unmatched. CDR3 length: 17 residues. Per the germline V gene, CDR1 is ENHRY and CDR2 is SYGVKD. DNA of the CDR3: TGTGCCATCAGTGACCCGGGACAGGATGCAACTAATGAAAAACTGTTTTTT. It encodes CAISDPGQDATNEKLFF.

The chain carries TRBV5-4 and TRBJ2-3; 12 bases agree with TRBD2. The V gene end was trimmed by 0 bases and the J gene end by 4 bases; junction bases not matched to a gene: 0. Germline loops: CDR1 SGHNT, CDR2 YYREEE (reference sequence). The CDR3 runs to 15 residues. The CDR3 reads CASSLGLAGADTQYF. The CDR3 nucleotides read TGTGCCAGCAGCTTGGGACTAGCGGGAGCAGATACGCAGTATTTT.

V is TRBV28 and J is TRBJ2-2; 9 bases match TRBD1. V shed 5 bases and J 5 bases; nucleotides not matched to a gene: 9. CDR1 and CDR2 (germline): MDHEN, SYDVKM. The CDR3 is 16 amino acids. CDR3 nucleotides: TGTGCCAGCAGTCCCTACGGACAGGGGAAAACCGGGGAGCTGTTTTTT. Protein: CASSPYGQGKTGELFF.

V is TRBV7-2 and J is TRBJ2-6; no firm D call. CDR1 SGHTA and CDR2 FQGNSA come from the germline V gene. Trimming shortened V by 5 bases and J by 4 bases, and 15 bases separated the two germline ends. The CDR3 is made up of 16 amino acids. The CDR3 protein is CASSPSRSRGANVLTF. The DNA for the CDR3 is TGTGCCAGCAGCCCAAGCAGGTCTCGGGGGGCCAACGTCCTGACTTTC.

This chain uses TRBV5-1 with TRBJ2-5; perhaps D is TRBD1 or TRBD2 (5 bases each). With 4 bases removed from V and 1 base from J, the gap between germline ends came to 11 bases. Germline lookup yields CDR1 SGHRS and CDR2 YFSETQ. The CDR3 runs to 14 residues. CDR3 in amino acids: CASSTGTLQETQYF. For the CDR3, the DNA is TGCGCCAGCAGCACCGGGACGCTCCAAGAGACCCAGTACTTC.

The J gene is TRBJ1-4, the V gene TRBV28; D is unclear. V shed 3 bases and J shed 1 base, with 6 bases lying between them. CDR3 length: 14 amino acids. CDR1 and CDR2 from the germline V gene are MDHEN and SYDVKM. CDR3: CASSFAGTNEKLFF. In DNA, the CDR3 is TGTGCCAGCAGTTTTGCTGGAACTAATGAAAAACTGTTTTTT.

This chain connects TRBV10-3 to TRBJ2-3; D is possibly TRBD1 or TRBD2 (6 bases each). CDR1 and CDR2 from the germline V gene are ENHRY and SYGVKD. Trimming left V 8 bases short and J 2 bases short, with 8 bases between. The length of the CDR3 is 12 residues. This CDR3 reads CAIGGPTDTQYF. As DNA, the CDR3 is TGTGCCATCGGGGGGCCCACAGATACGCAGTATTTT.

The chain has TRBV9 and TRBJ1-2; D gene unclear. Germline CDR1 is SGDLS and CDR2 is YYNGEE. The CDR3 consists of 13 residues. Trimming cost V 2 bases and J 3 bases, with 8 bases left between them. CDR3 loop: CASSVDGDYGYTF. In nucleotides, the CDR3 is TGTGCCAGCAGCGTGGATGGGGACTATGGCTACACCTTC.

This chain uses TRBV28 with TRBJ1-2; 9 bases are shared with TRBD1. Germline CDR1 and CDR2: MDHEN and SYDVKM. There are 15 residues in the CDR3. V shed 2 bases, J shed 4 bases, and the junction held 5 bases outside the gene matches. The CDR3 loop is CASSLRGQGGYGYTF. The CDR3 bases are TGTGCCAGCAGTTTACGGGGACAGGGCGGCTATGGCTACACCTTC.

The chain employs TRBV6-4 and TRBJ1-5; 7 nucleotides line up with TRBD1. In germline, CDR1 is MRHNA, CDR2 SNTAGT. The CDR3 has 15 residues. V lost 7 bases to trimming and J lost 13 bases; unmatched junction nucleotides: 19. The CDR3 sequence is CASTTVPRGDRGQHF. The CDR3 region has the DNA TGTGCCAGCACAACGGTGCCCAGGGGGGATAGGGGTCAGCATTTT.

V and J are TRBV7-2 and TRBJ2-3; no firm D call. The CDR3 has 13 residues. Germline assignment: CDR1 SGHTA and CDR2 FQGNSA. The V end lost 5 bases, the J end lost 5 bases, and 11 bases lay between the germline ends. The CDR3 here is CASSRSLLDTQYF. In DNA form, the CDR3 reads TGTGCCAGCAGCCGAAGTCTCCTAGATACGCAGTATTTT.

This clone has a single count. The chain recombines TRBV5-8 with TRBJ2-5; TRBD1 aligns across 9 bases. The germline CDR1 and CDR2 sequences are SGHTS and YDEGEE. J gave up 4 bases and V 2 bases, and 6 bases lay outside the gene matches. The CDR3 has 15 residues. CDR3 region: CASSFDRGNLETQYF. CDR3 sequence (DNA): TGTGCCAGCAGCTTCGACAGGGGGAACCTAGAGACCCAGTACTTC.

The chain is built from TRBV27 and TRBJ2-3; 10 positions agree with TRBD2. The CDR3 is made up of 15 amino acids. The germline V gene encodes CDR1 MNHEY and CDR2 SMNVEV (reference sequence). The V segment lost 6 bases and the J segment 6 bases; nucleotides outside the gene matches: 9. CDR3: CASRTLAGVSDTQYF. The CDR3 DNA follows: TGTGCCAGCAGGACCCTAGCGGGAGTGAGCGATACGCAGTATTTT.

DNA of the CDR3: TGCGCCAGCAGCAACCAACCTCGAGGAGCCTACGAGCAGTACTTC. This codes for CASSNQPRGAYEQYF. The chain employs TRBV5-1 and TRBJ2-7; the D is unclear. Deletions cut 4 bases from V and 2 bases from J, with 16 bases between. The germline V gene encodes CDR1 SGHRS and CDR2 YFSETQ. CDR3 length: 15 residues.

This clone was seen only once. The chain employs TRBV28 and TRBJ2-6; 7 positions match TRBD1. The V segment lost 5 bases and the J segment 1 base; nucleotides outside the gene matches: 5. The germline V gene has CDR1 MDHEN and CDR2 SYDVKM. The CDR3 covers 16 residues. CDR3 region: CASSNTRGSGANVLTF. CDR3 DNA sequence: TGTGCCAGCAGTAATACCAGGGGGTCTGGGGCCAACGTCCTGACTTTC.

The rearrangement links TRBV5-6 to TRBJ1-1; D call uncertain. V lost 3 bases, J lost 4 bases, and 10 bases lay in between. There are 13 residues in the CDR3. CDR1 is SGHDT, CDR2 YYEEEE, per germline. This CDR3 is CASSYFWGTEAFF. Here the CDR3 DNA reads TGTGCCAGCAGCTATTTCTGGGGCACTGAAGCTTTCTTT.

This clone was detected only a few times. The V and J genes are TRBV28 and TRBJ1-2; TRBD1 might be the D (6 bases). V lost 5 bases, J lost 4 bases, and 14 bases lay in between. The CDR3 runs 14 residues. Germline CDR1 and CDR2: MDHEN and SYDVKM. In DNA, the CDR3 is TGTGCCAGCAGTACCACCAGGGGAGTCTATGGCTACACCTTC. Translation gives CASSTTRGVYGYTF.

V gene TRBV5-4 combines with J gene TRBJ2-2, with D uncertain. The length of the CDR3 is 13 residues. CDR1 is SGHNT, CDR2 YYREEE, per germline (reference sequence). V lost 3 bases and J lost 4, with 7 bases in between. Here the CDR3 DNA reads TGTGCCAGCAGCTCACGTGTCACCGGGGAGCTGTTTTTT. Translating it yields CASSSRVTGELFF.

This clone was recorded once. The rearrangement uses TRBV5-1 and TRBJ2-3; perhaps TRBD2 as D (5 bases). V lost 4 bases to trimming and J lost 1 base, with 16 bases between them. This CDR3 is built from 16 residues. The germline V gene encodes CDR1 SGHRS and CDR2 YFSETQ. CDR3: CASSRAEGGGTDTQYF. The CDR3 DNA reads as TGCGCCAGCAGCCGGGCCGAGGGCGGTGGCACAGATACGCAGTATTTT.

This sequence joins TRBV6-6 and TRBJ2-3; 9 bases map to TRBD2. J lost 4 bases, V lost 2 bases, and 4 bases had no gene match. This CDR3 has 15 amino acids. CDR1 is MNHNY and CDR2 is SVGAGI in the germline V gene (reference sequence). The CDR3 protein is CASSYIAGVADTQYF. The CDR3 coding sequence is TGTGCCAGCAGTTACATAGCGGGAGTGGCAGATACGCAGTATTTT.

V usage is TRBV18 and J usage is TRBJ2-2, with TRBD1 identical over 7 bases. CDR1 KGHSH and CDR2 LQKENI come from the germline V gene. Losses at the gene ends were 6 bases for V and 0 bases for J; bases not matched to a gene: 10. CDR3 length: 17 amino acids. CDR3: CASSPTGFGANTGELFF. The CDR3 DNA sequence: TGTGCCAGCTCCCCGACAGGGTTCGGGGCGAACACCGGGGAGCTGTTTTTT.

The chain links TRBV2 to TRBJ2-3; D not resolved. Germline CDR1 and CDR2: SNHLY and FYNNEI. The CDR3 sequence is 16 residues long. Trimming left V 6 bases short and J 2 bases short, with 18 bases between. In nucleotides, the CDR3 is TGTGCCAGCAGAAACGAGCCGACACGAATCACAGATACGCAGTATTTT. This gives the protein CASRNEPTRITDTQYF.

The chain links TRBV19 to TRBJ2-6; 8 bases align to TRBD1. Trimming removed 4 bases from V and 2 bases from J; junction bases left unmatched: 7. Germline assignment: CDR1 LNHDA and CDR2 SQIVND (reference sequence). The CDR3 covers 17 residues. Here the CDR3 DNA reads TGTGCCAGTAGTAAAGGACAGGGCCTAGCTGGGGCCAACGTCCTGACTTTC. It translates to CASSKGQGLAGANVLTF.